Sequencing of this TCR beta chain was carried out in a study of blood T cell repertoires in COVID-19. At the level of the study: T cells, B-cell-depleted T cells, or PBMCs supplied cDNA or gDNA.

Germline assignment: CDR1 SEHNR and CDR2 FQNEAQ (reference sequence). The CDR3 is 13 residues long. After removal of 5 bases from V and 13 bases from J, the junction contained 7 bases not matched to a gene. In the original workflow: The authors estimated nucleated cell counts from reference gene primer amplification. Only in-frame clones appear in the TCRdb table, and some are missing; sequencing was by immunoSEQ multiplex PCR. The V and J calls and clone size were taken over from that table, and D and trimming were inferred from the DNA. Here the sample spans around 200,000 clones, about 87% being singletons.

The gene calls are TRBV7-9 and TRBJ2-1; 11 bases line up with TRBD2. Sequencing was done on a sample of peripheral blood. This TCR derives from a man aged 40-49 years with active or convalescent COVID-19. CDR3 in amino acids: CASSRGLAGVQFF. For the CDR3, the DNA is TGTGCCAGCAGCCGTGGACTAGCGGGCGTTCAGTTCTTC.